The 21 T cell receptor beta chains listed next were all sequenced from one sample in a study of T-cell reconstitution after alpha-beta-depleted transplantation in children. Preparing the TCRbeta library involved the use of unique molecular identifiers. TCRdb itself ran the PCR reads through MiXCR, one entry per CDR3 protein. The repertoire includes a few hundred thousand distinct CDR3 sequences, about a quarter of them detected once, and about a third sits in the top ten. This specimen consisted of PBMCs, obtained before TCRalphabeta/CD19-depleted stem cell transplant. Every receptor here comes from a boy under three years old with Wiskott-Aldrich syndrome, due to receive a stem cell transplant.

The chain uses TRBV5-4 and TRBJ2-2, with 11 bases matching TRBD2. The V gene end was trimmed by 1 base and the J gene end by 6 bases; junction bases not matched to a gene: 5. The germline gives CDR1 SGHNT, CDR2 YYREEE (reference sequence). The CDR3 length is 16 residues. CDR3 in DNA: TGTGCCAGCAGCTTGATACTAGCGGGAGCGGCCGGGGAGCTGTTTTTT. It yields the protein CASSLILAGAAGELFF.

A few counts support this clonotype. This rearrangement joins TRBV10-3 to TRBJ2-7, with D tentatively TRBD1 (5 bases). Per the germline V gene, CDR1 is ENHRY and CDR2 is SYGVKD. This CDR3 contains 14 residues. With 6 bases removed from V and 2 bases from J, the gap between germline ends came to 14 bases. The CDR3 nucleotides read TGTGCCATCAGGGGCTGGCAGGGCGCCTACGAGCAGTACTTC. This translates into CAIRGWQGAYEQYF.

This clonotype was detected many times. This chain connects TRBV5-5 to TRBJ2-5; D is perhaps TRBD1 (7 bases). Germline V gene sequence: CDR1 SGHKS, CDR2 YYEKEE (reference sequence). V gave up 2 bases and J gave up 5 bases, with 10 bases separating them. The CDR3 totals 13 residues. The CDR3 region is CASSLQGRETQYF. DNA for the CDR3: TGTGCCAGCAGCTTACAGGGGAGGGAGACCCAGTACTTC.

The table lists this clonotype with a few counts. The gene calls are TRBV12-3 or TRBV12-4 and TRBJ1-3; D call uncertain. This CDR3 contains 15 residues. V was cut by 3 bases and J by 0 bases, with 9 bases left in between. CDR3: CASSFSQSSGNTIYF. DNA for the CDR3: TGTGCCAGCAGTTTCTCCCAGAGCTCTGGAAACACCATATATTTT.

J is TRBJ2-2 and V is TRBV29-1; D is uncertain. Germline values: CDR1 SQVTM, CDR2 ANQGSEA. The CDR3 is 14 amino acids. The V and J ends lost 5 bases and 0 bases respectively, with 10 bases between them. The DNA for the CDR3 is TGCAGCGTTCGCCTCCCCACGAACACCGGGGAGCTGTTTTTT. This encodes CSVRLPTNTGELFF.

The J gene is TRBJ2-1, the V gene TRBV5-1; no clear D gene. The CDR3 is made up of 18 amino acids. Per germline, CDR1 SGHRS and CDR2 YFSETQ. Trimming removed 4 bases from V and 0 bases from J, with 20 bases in between. The CDR3 reads CASSRTFHLSSSYNEQFF. The CDR3 DNA reads TGCGCCAGCAGCCGCACTTTTCACCTCTCGAGCTCCTACAATGAGCAGTTCTTC. Drawing the rest from reference TRBV5-1 and TRBJ2-1, the complete variable domain is KAGVTQTPRYLIKTRGQQVTLSCSPISGHRSVSWYQQTPGQGLQFLFEYFSETQRNKGNFPGRFSGRQFSNSRSEMNVSTLELGDSALYLCASSRTFHLSSSYNEQFFGPGTRLTVL.

The chain is built from TRBV7-9 and TRBJ2-3; D may be TRBD2 (5 bases). The V end lost 2 bases, the J end lost 7 bases, and 16 bases lay between the germline ends. Germline V gene sequence: CDR1 SEHNR, CDR2 FQNEAQ (reference sequence). The CDR3 has 15 amino acids. The CDR3 loop is CASSLKGSVRYTQYF. For the CDR3, the DNA is TGTGCCAGCAGCTTAAAGGGTAGCGTGAGGTATACGCAGTATTTT.

The rearrangement uses TRBV5-1 and TRBJ2-5, with TRBD2 as a possible D gene (6 bases). Per the germline V gene, CDR1 is SGHRS and CDR2 is YFSETQ. The length of the CDR3 is 14 residues. Trimming took 0 bases from V and 3 from J, leaving 9 bases between them. CDR3 residues: CASSLAQREETQYF. In nucleotides, the CDR3 is TGCGCCAGCAGCTTGGCCCAGCGGGAAGAGACCCAGTACTTC.

J is TRBJ2-7 and V is TRBV28; TRBD2 aligns across 7 bases. The CDR3 covers 14 residues. Germline lookup yields CDR1 MDHEN and CDR2 SYDVKM. V trimming: 3 bases; J trimming: 8 bases; junction bases outside the gene matches: 10. CDR3 protein: CASSFRGRAVQQYF. The CDR3 nucleotides are TGTGCCAGCAGTTTTCGAGGGAGGGCCGTTCAGCAGTACTTC.

V usage is TRBV7-8 and J usage is TRBJ2-1; 9 bases map to TRBD1. The V segment lost 1 base and the J segment 6 bases; nucleotides outside the gene matches: 16. Germline lookup yields CDR1 SGHVS and CDR2 FQNEAQ. The CDR3 runs 19 residues. This CDR3 reads CASSLGKGQGMRGPNEQFF. The CDR3 coding sequence is TGTGCCAGCAGCTTAGGAAAGGGACAGGGTATGCGCGGGCCCAATGAGCAGTTCTTC. Drawing the rest from reference TRBV7-8 and TRBJ2-1, the complete variable domain is GAGVSQSPRYKVAKRGQDVALRCDPISGHVSLFWYQQALGQGPEFLTYFQNEAQLDKSGLPSDRFFAERPEGSVSTLKIQRTQQEDSAVYLCASSLGKGQGMRGPNEQFFGPGTRLTVL.

In nucleotides, the CDR3 is TGTGCCAGCAGTTTCGGCATAGCCAAAAACATTCAGTACTTC. It codes for CASSFGIAKNIQYF. The rearrangement joins TRBV12-3 or TRBV12-4 to TRBJ2-4, with D unclear. This CDR3 contains 14 residues. Trimming left V 3 bases short and J 0 bases short, with 6 bases between.

The gene calls are TRBV6-1 and TRBJ2-7; 11 bases fit TRBD1. The germline V gene has CDR1 MNHNS and CDR2 SASEGT. Trimming at V came to 5 bases and at J to 3 bases, leaving 12 bases not matched to a gene. This CDR3 comprises 17 residues. CDR3 sequence (DNA): TGTGCCAGCAGTACCAACCGGGACAGGGGGAAATACTACGAGCAGTACTTC. The encoded protein is CASSTNRDRGKYYEQYF.

Only a few counts were recorded for this clonotype. The rearrangement uses TRBV27 and TRBJ1-5; 10 bases line up with TRBD1. V dropped 4 bases and J dropped 6; count of bases not matched to a gene: 0. CDR3 length: 13 amino acids. Germline-derived CDR1 and CDR2 are MNHEY and SMNVEV (reference sequence). CDR3: CASSWTGGQPQHF. The CDR3 DNA reads as TGTGCCAGCAGTTGGACAGGGGGTCAGCCCCAGCATTTT.

The CDR3 nucleotides are TGCAGTGCTAGACCCCGGACAGGGACAGATACGCAGTATTTT. It translates to CSARPRTGTDTQYF. The chain uses TRBV20-1 and TRBJ2-3; 8 bases map to TRBD1. This CDR3 comprises 14 residues. V dropped 2 bases and J dropped 3; count of bases not matched to a gene: 4. CDR1 DFQATT and CDR2 SNEGSKA come from the germline V gene (reference sequence).

V is TRBV4-1 and J is TRBJ1-5; D is uncertain. Germline V gene sequence: CDR1 MGHRA, CDR2 YSYEKL. V lost 4 bases to trimming and J lost 3 bases, with 16 bases between them. The CDR3 length is 16 residues. The CDR3 coding sequence is TGCGCCAGCAGCCCCTCCGTACGGCAGTTCAATCAGCCCCAGCATTTT. Its translation is CASSPSVRQFNQPQHF.

The chain combines TRBV5-1 with TRBJ2-7; TRBD1 matches 9 bases. The CDR3 runs 14 residues. Losses at the gene ends were 1 base for V and 5 bases for J; bases not matched to a gene: 4. Germline CDR1 is SGHRS and CDR2 is YFSETQ. The CDR3 spells CASSLSGQGDEQYF. CDR3 DNA: TGCGCCAGCAGCTTGTCGGGACAGGGCGACGAGCAGTACTTC.

The V and J genes are TRBV20-1 and TRBJ2-7; TRBD2 matches at 7 bases. With 5 bases clipped from V and 4 bases from J, the junction kept 23 bases outside the gene matches. This CDR3 region has 18 residues. Germline values: CDR1 DFQATT, CDR2 SNEGSKA (reference sequence). The CDR3 sequence: CSAYPAQGREAPPYEQYF. The CDR3 DNA follows: TGCAGTGCTTATCCCGCCCAGGGACGGGAGGCCCCACCGTACGAGCAGTACTTC.

This clonotype was seen a handful of times. The J gene is TRBJ2-3, the V gene TRBV25-1, with D perhaps TRBD2 (6 bases). CDR1 MGHDK and CDR2 SYGVNS come from the germline V gene. The V and J ends lost 4 bases and 2 bases respectively, with 13 bases between them. This CDR3 region has 15 residues. DNA of the CDR3: TGTGCCAGCAGTGCTTTTAGCGGTTCCACAGATACGCAGTATTTT. Its protein product is CASSAFSGSTDTQYF. The whole variable domain, remainder taken from reference TRBV25-1 and TRBJ2-3, is EADIYQTPRYLVIGTGKKITLECSQTMGHDKMYWYQQDPGMELHLIHYSYGVNSTEKGDLSSESTVSRIRTEHFPLTLESARPSHTSQYLCASSAFSGSTDTQYFGPGTRLTVL.

This clonotype was counted only a few times. J is TRBJ2-1 and V is TRBV12-3 or TRBV12-4, with TRBD1 matching 7 bases. Trimming cost V 3 bases and J 8 bases; bases outside gene matches: 1. The CDR3 has 12 residues. The CDR3 spells CASSFGTDEQFF. DNA of the CDR3: TGTGCCAGCAGTTTTGGGACAGATGAGCAGTTCTTC.

The rearrangement links TRBV24-1 to TRBJ2-1, with a tentative D call TRBD1 (6 bases). The CDR3 is 18 residues long. Germline V lookup: CDR1 KGHDR, CDR2 SFDVKD. Between the trimmed V and J ends, which lost 0 bases and 8 bases, there was a span of 22 bases. This CDR3 is CATSDLGTHRVRGYEQFF. The CDR3 DNA reads as TGTGCCACCAGTGATTTGGGGACGCACAGGGTCCGCGGTTATGAGCAGTTCTTC.

The J gene is TRBJ2-6, the V gene TRBV4-1; D is undetermined. There are 15 residues in the CDR3. Germline CDR1 and CDR2: MGHRA and YSYEKL. Trimming cost V 3 bases and J 4 bases, with 10 bases left between them. CDR3 in DNA: TGCGCCAGCAGCCAGAACGTGGTGGGGGCCAACGTCCTGACTTTC. Translating it yields CASSQNVVGANVLTF.